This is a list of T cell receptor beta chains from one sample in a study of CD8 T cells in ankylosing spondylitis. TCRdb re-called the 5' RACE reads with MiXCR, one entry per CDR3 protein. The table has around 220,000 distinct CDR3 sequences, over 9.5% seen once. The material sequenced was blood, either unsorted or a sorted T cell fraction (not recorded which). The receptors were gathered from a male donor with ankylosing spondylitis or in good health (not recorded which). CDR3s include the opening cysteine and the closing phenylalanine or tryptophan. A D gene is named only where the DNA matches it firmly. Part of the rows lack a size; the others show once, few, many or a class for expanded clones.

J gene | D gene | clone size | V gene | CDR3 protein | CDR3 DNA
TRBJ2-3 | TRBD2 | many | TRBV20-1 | CSARDTLAGVGTDTQYF | TGCAGTGCTAGAGATACACTAGCGGGGGTGGGCACAGATACGCAGTATTTT
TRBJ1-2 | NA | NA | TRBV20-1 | CSARTFYEPLTF | TGCAGTGCTAGAACTTTTTATGAGCCACTCACCTTC
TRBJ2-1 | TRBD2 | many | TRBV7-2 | CASSKGVAGDNEQFF | TGTGCCAGCAGCAAGGGGGTAGCGGGGGACAATGAGCAGTTCTTC
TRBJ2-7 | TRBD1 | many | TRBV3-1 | CASSPRTGGYYYEQYF | TGTGCCAGCAGCCCGAGGACAGGGGGCTATTACTACGAGCAGTACTTC
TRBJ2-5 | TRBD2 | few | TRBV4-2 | CASSQDREGETQYF | TGTGCCAGCAGCCAAGATCGGGAGGGGGAGACCCAGTACTTC
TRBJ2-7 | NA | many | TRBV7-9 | CASSPKGPSEQYF | TGTGCCAGCAGCCCCAAGGGGCCCTCCGAGCAGTACTTC
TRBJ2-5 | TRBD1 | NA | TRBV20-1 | CSASPGQRQETQYF | TGCAGTGCTAGCCCGGGACAGCGTCAAGAGACCCAGTACTTC
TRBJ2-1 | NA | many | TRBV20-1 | CSAQRVALYDEQFF | TGCAGTGCTCAAAGAGTCGCCCTTTACGATGAGCAGTTCTTC
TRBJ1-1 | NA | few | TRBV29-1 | CSVPLGGNTEAFF | TGCAGCGTACCGCTGGGGGGCAACACTGAAGCTTTCTTT
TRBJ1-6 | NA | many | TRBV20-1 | CSASWTESSPLHF | TGCAGTGCTAGCTGGACAGAGAGTTCACCCCTCCACTTT
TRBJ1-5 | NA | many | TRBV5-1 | CASSPTGGNHAPQHF | TGCGCCAGCAGCCCGACGGGGGGGAACCACGCGCCCCAGCATTTT
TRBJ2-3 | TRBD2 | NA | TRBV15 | CATGGLAGNRRADTQYF | TGTGCCACAGGTGGACTAGCGGGCAATCGGAGGGCAGATACGCAGTATTTT
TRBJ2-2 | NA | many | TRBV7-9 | CASSAGAGYTGELFF | TGTGCCAGCAGCGCTGGTGCCGGTTACACCGGGGAGCTGTTTTTT
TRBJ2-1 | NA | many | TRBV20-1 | CSAPLTGTYNEQFF | TGCAGTGCTCCGCTTACGGGGACCTACAATGAGCAGTTCTTC
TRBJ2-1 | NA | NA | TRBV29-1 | CSVERGVGNEQFF | TGCAGCGTTGAGAGAGGGGTTGGGAATGAGCAGTTCTTC
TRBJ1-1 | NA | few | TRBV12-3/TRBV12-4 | CASSLGVYTEAFF | TGTGCCAGCAGTTTAGGGGTTTACACTGAAGCTTTCTTT
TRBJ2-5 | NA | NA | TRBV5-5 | CASSWAGGLETQYF | TGTGCCAGCAGCTGGGCAGGCGGGCTAGAGACCCAGTACTTC
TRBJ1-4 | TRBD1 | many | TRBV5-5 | CASSLRPGGNEKLFF | TGTGCCAGCAGCTTGAGGCCAGGGGGAAACGAAAAACTGTTTTTT
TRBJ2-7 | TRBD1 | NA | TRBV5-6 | CASKDRGGYEQYF | TGTGCCAGCAAGGACAGGGGAGGATACGAGCAGTACTTC
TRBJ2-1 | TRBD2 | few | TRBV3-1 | CASSPGGSGAIRTGEQFF | TGTGCCAGCAGCCCCGGGGGTAGCGGGGCAATTAGAACCGGTGAGCAGTTCTTC
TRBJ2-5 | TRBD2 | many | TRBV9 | CASSEGSGGETQYF | TGTGCCAGCAGCGAGGGGTCCGGGGGGGAGACCCAGTACTTC
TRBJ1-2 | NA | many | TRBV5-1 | CASSLQVSYGYTF | TGCGCCAGCAGCTTGCAGGTCTCCTATGGCTACACCTTC
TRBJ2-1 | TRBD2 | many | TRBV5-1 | CASSELAGVTNEQFF | TGCGCCAGCAGCGAGCTAGCGGGGGTCACGAATGAGCAGTTCTTC
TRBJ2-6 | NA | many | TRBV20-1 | CSASGAGANVLTF | TGCAGTGCTAGTGGGGCTGGGGCCAACGTCCTGACTTTC
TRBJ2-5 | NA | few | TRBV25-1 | CASRSFLSSETQYF | TGTGCCAGCAGGTCCTTTTTAAGTAGCGAGACCCAGTACTTC
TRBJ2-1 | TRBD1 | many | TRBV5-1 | CASSAGQGILDEQFF | TGCGCCAGCAGCGCCGGACAGGGTATTCTTGATGAGCAGTTCTTC
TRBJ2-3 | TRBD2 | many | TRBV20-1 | CSAGRTSSSDTQYF | TGCAGTGCTGGTCGGACTAGCTCGTCAGATACGCAGTATTTT
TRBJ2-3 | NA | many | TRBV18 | CASSRGTLAQYF | TGTGCCAGCTCACGAGGGACCTTAGCGCAGTATTTT
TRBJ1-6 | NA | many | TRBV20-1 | CSAPPTYNSPLHF | TGCAGTGCTCCTCCTACCTATAATTCACCCCTCCACTTT
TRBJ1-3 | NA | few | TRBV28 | CASILGASGNTIYF | TGTGCCAGCATTCTTGGGGCCTCTGGAAACACCATATATTTT
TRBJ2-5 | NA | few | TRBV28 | CASSLEGAPWGETQYF | TGTGCCAGCAGTTTGGAAGGGGCACCGTGGGGGGAGACCCAGTACTTC
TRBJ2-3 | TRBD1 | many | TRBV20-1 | CSARVPVGGADTQYF | TGCAGTGCTAGAGTCCCGGTAGGGGGCGCGGATACGCAGTATTTT
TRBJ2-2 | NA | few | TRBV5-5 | CASSLQWPANTGELFF | TGTGCCAGCAGCCTTCAGTGGCCGGCGAACACCGGGGAGCTGTTTTTT
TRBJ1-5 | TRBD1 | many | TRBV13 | CASSRDSGNQPQHF | TGTGCCAGCAGCCGGGACAGCGGCAATCAGCCCCAGCATTTT
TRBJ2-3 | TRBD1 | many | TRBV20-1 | CSAGQGGTDTQYF | TGCAGTGCTGGACAGGGGGGTACAGATACGCAGTATTTT
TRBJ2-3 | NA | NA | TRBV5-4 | CASSLGSEETDTQYF | TGTGCCAGCAGCTTGGGTAGCGAGGAGACAGATACGCAGTATTTT
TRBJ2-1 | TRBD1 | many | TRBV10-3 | CAISPGQGLSGSYNEQFF | TGTGCCATCAGCCCGGGACAGGGCTTATCCGGGTCCTACAATGAGCAGTTCTTC
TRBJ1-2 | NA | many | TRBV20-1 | CSASLQLAYTF | TGCAGTGCTAGCCTCCAATTGGCCTACACCTTC
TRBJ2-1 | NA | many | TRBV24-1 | CATSAQQGSYNEQFF | TGTGCCACCAGTGCCCAACAGGGCTCCTACAATGAGCAGTTCTTC
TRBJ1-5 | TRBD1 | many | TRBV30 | CASTMPGQGADQPQHF | TGTGCCTCGACAATGCCGGGACAGGGGGCGGATCAGCCCCAGCATTTT
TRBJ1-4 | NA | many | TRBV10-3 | CAISAVDQGNEKLFF | TGTGCCATCAGTGCCGTAGACCAGGGTAATGAAAAACTGTTTTTT
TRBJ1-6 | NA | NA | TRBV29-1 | CSVEFESSLHF | TGCAGCGTTGAATTCGAGTCATCCCTCCACTTT
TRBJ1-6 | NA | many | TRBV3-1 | CASSQRPNSPLHF | TGTGCCAGCAGCCAACGGCCGAATTCACCCCTCCACTTT
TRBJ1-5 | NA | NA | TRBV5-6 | CASSGGVGQPQHF | TGTGCCAGCAGCGGGGGGGTGGGTCAGCCCCAGCATTTT
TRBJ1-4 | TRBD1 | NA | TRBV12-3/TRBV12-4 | CASREDRVSEKLFF | TGTGCCAGCAGAGAAGACAGGGTTTCTGAAAAACTGTTTTTT
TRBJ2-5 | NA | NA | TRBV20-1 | CSARWARAFRSSQETQYF | TGCAGTGCTAGGTGGGCGAGGGCTTTTAGATCGTCCCAAGAGACCCAGTACTTC
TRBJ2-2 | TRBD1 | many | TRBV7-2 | CASSLTPNRGLTGELFF | TGTGCCAGCAGCTTAACCCCGAACAGGGGATTGACCGGGGAGCTGTTTTTT
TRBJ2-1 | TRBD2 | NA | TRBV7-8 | CASFPTSGAPNNEQFF | TGTGCCAGCTTCCCGACTAGCGGGGCCCCCAACAATGAGCAGTTCTTC